Listed below are T cell receptor beta chains from one sample, sequenced in a study of CD8 T cells in Susac syndrome. MiXCR, applied by TCRdb to the immunoSEQ multiplex PCR reads, yields one record per CDR3 protein. The table lists around 180,000 distinct CDR3 sequences, roughly 95% of them singletons. The sample was CD8+ T cells from PBMCs. The receptors were gathered from a human donor with multiple sclerosis. Each CDR3 is given with its conserved first and last residue. D genes are given only for firm matches. A clone size is listed for some rows: how often the clone was seen (once, few, many), or a class if it is expanded.

V gene,clone size,D gene,J gene,CDR3 protein,CDR3 DNA
TRBV10-3,-,-,TRBJ2-1,CAISREADEQFF,TGTGCCATCAGCAGGGAGGCGGATGAGCAGTTCTTC
TRBV13,-,-,TRBJ1-1,CASSEEHTEAFF,TGTGCCAGCAGCGAGGAGCACACTGAAGCTTTCTTT
TRBV4-2,-,-,TRBJ1-1,CASSQGSATEAFF,TGTGCCAGCAGCCAGGGGTCGGCCACTGAAGCTTTCTTT
TRBV15,-,-,TRBJ2-2,CATSREELQNTGELFF,TGTGCCACCAGCAGAGAGGAACTCCAAAACACCGGGGAGCTGTTTTTT
TRBV27,-,TRBD2,TRBJ2-7,CASSPGLVAYEQYF,TGTGCCAGCAGTCCCGGACTAGTGGCTTACGAGCAGTACTTC
TRBV7-2,-,-,TRBJ1-5,CASSLVASPMGYQPQHF,TGTGCCAGCAGCTTAGTCGCCAGCCCCATGGGGTATCAGCCCCAGCATTTT
TRBV27,-,TRBD1,TRBJ2-1,CASSLSGTGRSSYNEQFF,TGTGCCAGCAGTTTATCGGGGACAGGCAGAAGCTCCTACAATGAGCAGTTCTTC
TRBV20-1,-,-,TRBJ1-5,CSAEQGGQPQHF,TGCAGTGCCGAGCAGGGTGGGCAGCCCCAGCATTTT
TRBV5-6,-,-,TRBJ1-5,CASSLRPAQPQHF,TGTGCCAGCAGCTTGCGCCCAGCCCAGCCCCAGCATTTT
TRBV3-1,-,TRBD1,TRBJ1-2,CASSQDPNRGGYGYTF,TGTGCCAGCAGCCAAGATCCAAACAGGGGAGGCTATGGCTACACCTTC
TRBV20-1,-,TRBD1,TRBJ2-5,CSARDHFGQGLPETQYF,TGCAGTGCTAGAGATCATTTCGGACAGGGTTTACCAGAGACCCAGTACTTC
TRBV7-9,-,-,TRBJ1-5,CASSWEGRPQHF,TGTGCCAGCAGCTGGGAGGGTAGGCCCCAGCATTTT
TRBV20-1,-,-,TRBJ2-5,CSVWWTPQETQYF,TGCAGTGTCTGGTGGACCCCCCAAGAGACCCAGTACTTC
TRBV5-1,-,-,TRBJ1-2,CASSLAQGSAGYTF,TGCGCCAGCAGCTTGGCTCAGGGCTCGGCTGGCTACACCTTC
TRBV9,-,-,TRBJ1-2,CASSVNYGYTF,TGTGCCAGCAGCGTTAACTATGGCTACACCTTC
TRBV4-1,-,TRBD2,TRBJ2-5,CASSQDNRYSGRGETQYF,TGCGCCAGCAGCCAAGATAACCGATATAGCGGGAGGGGAGAGACCCAGTACTTC
TRBV20-1,once,-,TRBJ2-1,CSARALEDNEQFF,TGCAGTGCTAGAGCTTTGGAAGACAATGAGCAGTTCTTC
TRBV7-9,-,-,TRBJ2-3,CASSSFGRTDTQYF,TGTGCCAGCAGCTCCTTCGGCCGCACAGATACGCAGTATTTT
TRBV27,-,-,TRBJ1-6,CASSSYRVGDSPLHF,TGTGCCAGCAGTTCATACAGGGTGGGGGATTCACCCCTCCACTTT
TRBV5-1,-,TRBD1,TRBJ2-7,CASSLAGRGLYEQYF,TGCGCCAGCAGCTTGGCAGGCAGGGGGCTGTACGAGCAGTACTTC
TRBV13,-,-,TRBJ2-1,CASSLGPSLGDEQFF,TGTGCCAGCAGCTTAGGACCTAGCTTGGGTGATGAGCAGTTCTTC
TRBV9,-,-,TRBJ2-1,CASSVDPINEQFF,TGTGCCAGCAGCGTAGATCCCATCAATGAGCAGTTCTTC
TRBV11-2,-,-,TRBJ2-7,CATQPTGGPYEQYF,TGTGCCACCCAGCCAACCGGAGGGCCCTACGAGCAGTACTTC
TRBV4-2,-,-,TRBJ2-7,CASSQDFGRGAYEQYF,TGTGCCAGCAGCCAAGATTTCGGTCGAGGCGCCTACGAGCAGTACTTC
TRBV29-1,-,-,TRBJ1-2,CSVFEGSSDGYTF,TGCAGCGTTTTCGAAGGGAGTTCGGATGGCTACACCTTC
TRBV2,-,-,TRBJ2-2,CASSGLVSNTGELFF,TGTGCCAGCAGTGGACTAGTTTCGAACACCGGGGAGCTGTTTTTT
TRBV20-1,-,-,TRBJ2-3,CSASHLGAVTDTQYF,TGCAGTGCTAGCCACCTAGGGGCGGTCACAGATACGCAGTATTTT
TRBV28,-,-,TRBJ2-1,CASSPPRGFRNEQFF,TGTGCCAGCAGCCCCCCGAGGGGTTTTCGCAATGAGCAGTTCTTC
TRBV11-2,-,-,TRBJ2-7,CASSFHCGICEQYF,TGTGCCAGCAGCTTCCATTGCGGGATCTGCGAGCAGTACTTC
TRBV6-2/TRBV6-3,-,-,TRBJ2-7,CASTRRGYEQYF,TGTGCCAGCACTCGCCGGGGATACGAGCAGTACTTC
TRBV3-1,-,TRBD1,TRBJ1-2,CASSHGLGTGYGYTF,TGTGCCAGCAGCCACGGACTCGGGACAGGGTACGGCTACACCTTC
TRBV12-3/TRBV12-4,-,-,TRBJ1-1,CASSLGSGTEAFF,TGTGCCAGCAGTTTGGGATCGGGCACTGAAGCTTTCTTT
TRBV6-5,-,-,TRBJ1-3,CASSSPGSGNTIYF,TGTGCCAGCAGTTCCCCAGGGTCAGGAAACACCATATATTTT
TRBV14,-,-,TRBJ2-7,CASSQDWTSASYEQYF,TGTGCCAGCAGCCAAGATTGGACCTCTGCGTCCTACGAGCAGTACTTC
TRBV27,-,-,TRBJ2-5,CASSFDGQVQETQYF,TGTGCCAGCAGTTTCGATGGGCAGGTCCAAGAGACCCAGTACTTC
TRBV4-1,-,-,TRBJ2-7,CASSQGYGEAAYEQYF,TGCGCCAGCAGCCAAGGGTACGGGGAGGCTGCCTACGAGCAGTACTTC
TRBV28,-,TRBD1,TRBJ2-5,CASSSLLTGDETQYF,TGTGCCAGCAGTTCCCTTTTGACAGGGGATGAGACCCAGTACTTC
TRBV11-2,-,TRBD1,TRBJ2-1,CASSLITGQYNEQFF,TGTGCCAGCAGCCTAATAACGGGACAGTACAATGAGCAGTTCTTC
TRBV4-1,-,-,TRBJ2-1,CASSQDSSSLGNEQFF,TGCGCCAGCAGCCAAGATTCCAGCAGCTTGGGCAATGAGCAGTTCTTC
TRBV30,-,-,TRBJ1-2,CAWSVSSSGYTF,TGTGCCTGGAGTGTAAGTAGCTCCGGCTACACCTTC
TRBV5-1,-,-,TRBJ2-1,CASSLAWAGIDEQFF,TGCGCCAGCAGCTTGGCCTGGGCAGGGATCGATGAGCAGTTCTTC
TRBV3-1,-,TRBD2,TRBJ2-7,CASSQGKGLASYEQYF,TGTGCCAGCAGCCAAGGTAAGGGACTAGCGAGCTACGAGCAGTACTTC
TRBV27,-,-,TRBJ2-7,CASSYGTSYEQYF,TGTGCCAGCAGTTATGGCACCTCCTACGAGCAGTACTTC
TRBV15,-,-,TRBJ2-2,CATSRDRHTTGELFF,TGTGCCACCAGCAGAGATCGCCACACCACCGGGGAGCTGTTTTTT
TRBV27,-,-,TRBJ2-2,CASSFRREPGELFF,TGTGCCAGCAGTTTTAGGAGGGAACCCGGGGAGCTGTTTTTT
TRBV14,once,TRBD2,TRBJ2-7,CASSQDKRESQYF,TGTGCCAGCAGCCAAGACAAGCGGGAGTCGCAGTACTTC
TRBV2,-,-,TRBJ1-5,CASSEVSLAGGNQPQHF,TGTGCCAGCAGTGAGGTCAGTCTTGCAGGCGGCAATCAGCCCCAGCATTTT
TRBV3-1,-,-,TRBJ2-2,CASSLTGSNTGELFF,TGTGCCAGCAGTCTGACAGGATCGAACACCGGGGAGCTGTTTTTT
TRBV7-3,-,-,TRBJ2-3,CASSPASGWDTQYF,TGTGCCAGCAGCCCAGCTTCTGGGTGGGATACGCAGTATTTT
TRBV15,once,-,TRBJ1-2,CATSISGTHISHGYTF,TGTGCCACCAGCATCTCCGGGACTCATATCTCGCATGGCTACACCTTC
TRBV29-1,-,-,TRBJ2-7,CSVETGHQLGEQYF,TGCAGCGTCGAGACGGGACACCAACTTGGGGAGCAGTACTTC
TRBV7-3,-,TRBD2,TRBJ2-1,CASSLEGGWGEQFF,TGTGCCAGCAGCTTAGAGGGAGGGTGGGGTGAGCAGTTCTTC
TRBV28,-,-,TRBJ2-5,CASKRVGGLIQETQYF,TGTGCCAGCAAGAGGGTCGGCGGACTCATCCAAGAGACCCAGTACTTC
TRBV27,once,-,TRBJ1-1,CASSYGHSKAFF,TGTGCCAGCAGTTATGGGCACAGCAAAGCTTTCTTT
TRBV27,few,TRBD2,TRBJ2-7,CASSFGGSYEQYF,TGTGCCAGCAGTTTCGGCGGGAGTTACGAGCAGTACTTC
TRBV12-3/TRBV12-4,-,TRBD1,TRBJ1-2,CASSFGTGAVYTF,TGTGCCAGCAGTTTCGGGACAGGGGCTGTCTACACCTTC
TRBV27,-,TRBD1,TRBJ2-5,CASSQDRETQYF,TGTGCCAGCAGTCAGGACAGGGAGACCCAGTACTTC
TRBV20-1,-,TRBD2,TRBJ2-7,CSARDPLAGYEQYF,TGCAGTGCTAGAGATCCCCTAGCGGGGTACGAGCAGTACTTC